This T cell receptor (beta chain) was identified in a study of cytomegalovirus exposure and HLA in healthy donors. Overall study context: There were some 410 genotyped donors. Of these, about 86% fell in the genetic ancestry cluster associated with self-reported Caucasian donors.

Trimming cost V 3 bases and J 1 base; bases outside gene matches: 4. Germline V gene data show CDR1 as MNHEY and CDR2 as SMNVEV (reference sequence). The CDR3 is 16 residues long. This clone was observed once. In the PCR, 60 Vbeta and 13 Jbeta primers were used. Per the authors' pipeline: As a later analysis found, there were approximately 80 million unique TCR beta chains, of which approximately 10 million were shared. Repertoires were generated with immunoSEQ multiplex PCR, while TCRdb's copy carries only in-frame clones and drops some. Clone size and V and J calls were adopted from that table, with D and trimming inferred from the DNA. The data contain about 150,000 clones, almost 80% of them singletons.

The sample consisted of PBMCs. The chain joins TRBV27 to TRBJ2-2, with 8 bases matching TRBD1. The clonotype was recovered from a woman aged 30 to 39 in good health and CMV-seronegative. The CDR3 DNA reads TGTGCCAGCAGTTTTAGTGACAGGGGGAACACCGGGGAGCTGTTTTTT. It is translated as CASSFSDRGNTGELFF.